These 32 T cell receptor beta chains were sequenced from one sample in a study of blood T cell repertoires in COVID-19. Some clones are missing from TCRdb's copy, which holds only in-frame ones; the method was immunoSEQ multiplex PCR. The table shows hundreds of thousands of clones, with 90% occurring only once. Sequenced material: PBMCs or T cells enriched from blood (not recorded which). These receptor sequences come from a woman aged 18-29 years with acute COVID-19.

For this clone: One end of the junction does not line up with germline, which may come from a read error. The chain has TRBV7-7 and TRBJ2-1, with TRBD2 identical over 14 bases. The CDR3 length is 16 residues. Germline V gene lookup returns CDR1 SSHAT and CDR2 FNYEAQ (reference sequence). CDR3 nucleotides: TGTGCTAGCAGCCCAGGGACTAGCGGGAGTTACAATGAGCAGTTCTTC. This sequence encodes CASSPGTSGSYNEQFF.

V is TRBV11-3 and J is TRBJ2-7; TRBD1 is a possible D gene (6 bases). Trimming removed 3 bases from V and 3 bases from J, with 18 bases in between. CDR1 SGHNT and CDR2 YENEEA come from the germline V gene. The CDR3 has 16 amino acids. Here the CDR3 DNA reads TGTGCCAGCAGCTTTGTCGAGGACAGCTCCCGCTACGAGCAGTACTTC. Its protein product is CASSFVEDSSRYEQYF.

V and J are TRBV18 and TRBJ1-2; 7 bases agree with TRBD1. Germline V gene data show CDR1 as KGHSH and CDR2 as LQKENI. The CDR3 extends over 17 amino acids. V lost 2 bases and J lost 3; bases outside the gene matches: 12. CDR3 residues: CASSPSGTALSDYGYTF. The CDR3 bases are TGTGCCAGCTCACCATCGGGGACAGCCTTAAGCGACTATGGCTACACCTTC.

The V gene is TRBV19, the J gene TRBJ2-2; 7 bases are shared with TRBD1. Germline trimming cut 5 bases from V and 4 bases from J; bases unmatched to any gene: 10. There are 16 residues in the CDR3. Per germline, CDR1 LNHDA and CDR2 SQIVND (reference sequence). CDR3 DNA sequence: TGTGCCAGTAGTGCCAAGACAGGGCTAGTCACCGGGGAGCTGTTTTTT. It is translated as CASSAKTGLVTGELFF.

Only one count was recorded for this clone. The V call is TRBV28, the J call TRBJ1-1; TRBD1 matches 7 bases. Germline V gene lookup returns CDR1 MDHEN and CDR2 SYDVKM. The junction had 8 bases not matched to a gene; V was cut back by 7 bases and J by 0 bases. This CDR3 is built from 15 residues. CDR3 nucleotides: TGTGCCAGCATCACAGGGACAGAGATGAACACTGAAGCTTTCTTT. Translation: CASITGTEMNTEAFF. The full variable domain, its missing parts supplied by reference TRBV28 and TRBJ1-1, is DVKVTQSSRYLVKRTGEKVFLECVQDMDHENMFWYRQDPGLGLRLIYFSYDVKMKEKGDIPEGYSVSREKKERFSLILESASTNQTSMYLCASITGTEMNTEAFFGQGTRLTVV.

V and J are TRBV28 and TRBJ1-2; unclear D gene. Deletions cut 3 bases from V and 6 bases from J, with 11 bases between. The CDR3 has 13 residues. The germline V gene has CDR1 MDHEN and CDR2 SYDVKM. CDR3 sequence reads: CASSLGRAHGYTF. The CDR3 bases are TGTGCCAGCAGTTTGGGGAGGGCCCATGGCTACACCTTC.

This clone was recorded once. The V and J genes are TRBV4-1 and TRBJ2-2, with a possible D match to TRBD1 (6 bases). From germline, CDR1 is MGHRA and CDR2 YSYEKL. CDR3 length: 16 amino acids. Trimming took 1 base from V and 3 from J, leaving 12 bases between them. As DNA, the CDR3 is TGCGCCAGCAGCCAAGGTAACAGGGCGGACACCGGGGAGCTGTTTTTT. Translated: CASSQGNRADTGELFF.

This chain links TRBV6-5 with TRBJ2-6; D is uncertain. V was shortened by 2 bases and J by 1 base, with 6 bases between the two germline ends. This CDR3 spans 15 amino acids. CDR1 MNHEY and CDR2 SVGAGI come from the germline V gene. In DNA form, the CDR3 reads TGTGCCAGCAGTTACAGCCGTTCTGGGGCCAACGTCCTGACTTTC. Translating it yields CASSYSRSGANVLTF.

This chain joins TRBV6-4 and TRBJ1-6; possible D gene TRBD1, 6 bases. Deletions cut 6 bases from V and 0 bases from J, with 12 bases between. This CDR3 spans 16 amino acids. CDR1 MRHNA and CDR2 SNTAGT come from the germline V gene. The CDR3 protein is CASRDSPSSYNSPLHF. The CDR3 DNA reads TGTGCCAGCAGGGACAGCCCTAGCTCCTATAATTCACCCCTCCACTTT.

The count of this clone is one. The V gene is TRBV7-8, the J gene TRBJ2-1; 7 positions match TRBD2. CDR1 is SGHVS and CDR2 is FQNEAQ in the germline V gene. This CDR3 comprises 13 residues. With V trimmed by 5 bases and J by 8 bases, 6 bases remained unmatched. The CDR3 reads CASSRGRGHEQFF. The CDR3 bases are TGTGCCAGCAGCCGTGGGAGGGGCCATGAGCAGTTCTTC.

In this sample, this clone turned up a few times. CDR3 protein: CATSGTGSTGELFF. The DNA of the CDR3 is TGTGCCACCAGTGGGACAGGGAGCACCGGGGAGCTGTTTTTT. The chain is built from TRBV24-1 and TRBJ2-2; 8 nucleotides match TRBD1. Germline V CDR1 and CDR2: KGHDR, SFDVKD. V gave up 5 bases and J gave up 4 bases; unmatched junction bases: 2. CDR3 length: 14 residues.

The chain links TRBV7-6 to TRBJ2-3; 12 nucleotides agree with TRBD2. The CDR3 consists of 17 residues. Germline V lookup: CDR1 SGHVS, CDR2 FNYEAQ. Trimming took 0 bases from V and 4 from J; bases not matched to a gene: 5. This CDR3 is CASSLALTSGSPDTQYF. The CDR3 DNA follows: TGTGCCAGCAGCTTAGCGTTGACTAGCGGGAGCCCAGATACGCAGTATTTT.

This clone was picked up one time. The gene calls are TRBV18 and TRBJ2-7, with D perhaps TRBD1 (6 bases). The V end lost 0 bases, the J end lost 0 bases, and 12 bases lay between the germline ends. The CDR3 runs 16 residues. From germline, CDR1 is KGHSH and CDR2 LQKENI. The CDR3 bases are TGTGCCAGCTCACCACCCGACAGGTCAGACTCCTACGAGCAGTACTTC. This codes for CASSPPDRSDSYEQYF.

V gene TRBV27 combines with J gene TRBJ1-5; 7 positions agree with TRBD1. The germline V gene encodes CDR1 MNHEY and CDR2 SMNVEV (reference sequence). CDR3 size: 15 residues. V dropped 6 bases and J dropped 3; count of bases not matched to a gene: 8. CDR3 protein: CASRGEQGYNQPQHF. In nucleotides, the CDR3 is TGTGCCAGCAGAGGAGAACAGGGGTACAATCAGCCCCAGCATTTT.

The V call is TRBV28, the J call TRBJ1-1; D perhaps matches TRBD1 (5 bases). The CDR3 contains 15 residues. V lost 8 bases to trimming and J lost 1 base, with 17 bases between them. Germline CDR1 MDHEN, CDR2 SYDVKM. Here the CDR3 reads CASGAVDRPNTEAFF. The CDR3 DNA is TGTGCCAGCGGCGCGGTTGACAGACCGAACACTGAAGCTTTCTTT.

This rearrangement joins TRBV7-3 to TRBJ2-2; 10 bases map to TRBD2. From germline, CDR1 is SGHTA and CDR2 FQGTGA. The CDR3 sequence is 18 residues long. V shed 0 bases, J shed 0 bases, and the junction held 4 bases outside the gene matches. The CDR3: CASSLTASGRANTGELFF. CDR3 bases: TGTGCCAGCAGCTTAACGGCTAGCGGGAGAGCGAACACCGGGGAGCTGTTTTTT.

This rearrangement joins TRBV11-1 to TRBJ1-1; D uncertain. V was shortened by 2 bases and J by 2 bases, with 9 bases between the two germline ends. Germline CDR1 is SGHAT and CDR2 is FQDESV (reference sequence). CDR3 size: 14 residues. CDR3 nucleotides: TGTGCCAGCAGCTTAAATCCTCCCAACACTGAAGCTTTCTTT. It is translated as CASSLNPPNTEAFF.

The V gene is TRBV24-1, the J gene TRBJ2-7; 8 nucleotides agree with TRBD2. Germline V gene lookup returns CDR1 KGHDR and CDR2 SFDVKD. The V segment lost 1 base and the J segment 2 bases; nucleotides outside the gene matches: 3. CDR3 length: 15 residues. The CDR3 reads CATSDFNGRAYEQYF. The CDR3, as DNA: TGTGCCACCAGTGATTTCAACGGGAGGGCCTACGAGCAGTACTTC.

This chain connects TRBV28 to TRBJ1-1; D is uncertain. The CDR3 has 13 amino acids. In germline, CDR1 is MDHEN, CDR2 SYDVKM. Trimming pared 7 bases from V and 1 base from J, leaving 10 bases between. The CDR3 bases are TGTGCCAGCACCCTCCTGCGGAACACTGAAGCTTTCTTT. It codes for CASTLLRNTEAFF.

This clone was counted a few times. This rearrangement joins TRBV24-1 to TRBJ2-1; TRBD2 matches at 9 bases. V gave up 3 bases and J gave up 9 bases; unmatched junction bases: 11. CDR3 length: 16 residues. Germline V gene data show CDR1 as KGHDR and CDR2 as SFDVKD. The CDR3, as DNA: TGTGCCACCAGTGATGGTTCCAGCGGGAGGTGGTTTGAGCAGTTCTTC. Its translation is CATSDGSSGRWFEQFF.

V usage is TRBV5-1 and J usage is TRBJ2-7; D is uncertain. This CDR3 region has 15 residues. V was shortened by 1 base and J by 2 bases, with 13 bases between the two germline ends. Germline-derived CDR1 and CDR2 are SGHRS and YFSETQ. Here the CDR3 DNA reads TGCGCCAGCAGCTTGTCTGGCCAGGCCCCCTACGAGCAGTACTTC. Its protein is CASSLSGQAPYEQYF.

The rearrangement links TRBV5-1 to TRBJ2-7; D is perhaps TRBD2 (5 bases). Germline V CDR1 and CDR2: SGHRS, YFSETQ. The V and J ends lost 4 bases and 0 bases respectively, with 11 bases between them. This CDR3 is built from 14 residues. CDR3 in DNA: TGCGCCAGCAGCCCATCTAGCTTCTCCTACGAGCAGTACTTC. Its translation: CASSPSSFSYEQYF.

The V and J genes are TRBV24-1 and TRBJ1-2; possibly TRBD1 for D (5 bases). The CDR3 has 13 amino acids. Per the germline V gene, CDR1 is KGHDR and CDR2 is SFDVKD. The V and J ends lost 7 bases and 5 bases respectively, with 13 bases between them. In DNA, the CDR3 is TGTGCCACCAGGGACGACAGAGATTATGGCTACACCTTC. Protein sequence: CATRDDRDYGYTF.

The rearrangement joins TRBV5-1 to TRBJ2-2; 10 bases line up with TRBD1. Germline values: CDR1 SGHRS, CDR2 YFSETQ. The V and J ends lost 4 bases and 6 bases, in that order; junction bases with no gene match: 15. The CDR3 spans 18 residues. The CDR3 spells CASSLLGVRTGGAGELFF. The CDR3 nucleotides are TGCGCCAGCAGCCTCCTAGGGGTGCGGACAGGGGGTGCCGGGGAGCTGTTTTTT.

V usage is TRBV19 and J usage is TRBJ2-1; D is perhaps TRBD2 (6 bases). CDR3 length: 16 amino acids. Germline V gene sequence: CDR1 LNHDA, CDR2 SQIVND (reference sequence). V was clipped by 2 bases and J by 1 base, with 12 bases between them. The CDR3 nucleotides read TGTGCCAGTAGTATATTGGGCGGGATATCCTACAATGAGCAGTTCTTC. It codes for CASSILGGISYNEQFF.

Only one count was recorded for this clone. This sequence joins TRBV5-6 and TRBJ2-1; a possible D gene is TRBD2 (6 bases). This CDR3 region has 15 residues. Germline V lookup: CDR1 SGHDT, CDR2 YYEEEE. With 4 bases removed from V and 2 bases from J, the gap between germline ends came to 13 bases. The CDR3 DNA is TGTGCCAGCAGCCGCGCCGGAGGGGCCTACAATGAGCAGTTCTTC. This translates into CASSRAGGAYNEQFF.

Here the CDR3 reads CAWSSSGKWTDTQYF. The CDR3 DNA sequence: TGTGCCTGGAGTTCAAGCGGGAAGTGGACAGATACGCAGTATTTT. V and J are TRBV30 and TRBJ2-3, with 7 positions matching TRBD2. Germline CDR1 is GTSNPN and CDR2 is SVGIG (reference sequence). The ends lost 2 bases at V and 3 bases at J; junction bases unmatched: 8. The CDR3 extends over 15 amino acids. The whole variable domain, filled in from reference TRBV30 and TRBJ2-3, reads SQTIHQWPATLVQPVGSPLSLECTVEGTSNPNLYWYRQAAGRGLQLLFYSVGIGQISSEVPQNLSASRPQDRQFILSSKKLLLSDSGFYLCAWSSSGKWTDTQYFGPGTRLTVL.

V gene TRBV19 combines with J gene TRBJ2-7; 7 nucleotides align to TRBD2. The CDR3 length is 16 residues. Germline V gene sequence: CDR1 LNHDA, CDR2 SQIVND (reference sequence). V trimming: 1 base; J trimming: 0 bases; junction bases outside the gene matches: 6. Here the CDR3 DNA reads TGTGCCAGTAGTATAGTCCCGCGGGAGTTCTCCTACGAGCAGTACTTC. Protein product: CASSIVPREFSYEQYF.

The genes are TRBV7-2 and TRBJ2-5; TRBD2 matches at 9 bases. Germline V CDR1 and CDR2: SGHTA, FQGNSA. The CDR3 is 15 residues long. V dropped 6 bases and J dropped 5; count of bases not matched to a gene: 10. CDR3 in DNA: TGTGCCAGCAGACCTGGCCTAGCGGGAACCGAGACCCAGTACTTC. Amino acids: CASRPGLAGTETQYF.

The rearrangement joins TRBV12-3 or TRBV12-4 to TRBJ1-2; tentatively, D is TRBD1 (6 bases). With 6 bases removed from V and 2 bases from J, the gap between germline ends came to 10 bases. This CDR3 comprises 13 residues. The CDR3 DNA reads TGTGCCAGCAGACCGGACAGAAACTATGGCTACACCTTC. Encoded protein: CASRPDRNYGYTF.

This chain uses TRBV19 with TRBJ2-7; 10 bases are shared with TRBD2. The CDR3 extends over 15 amino acids. CDR1 is LNHDA and CDR2 is SQIVND in the germline V gene (reference sequence). With 6 bases clipped from V and 4 bases from J, the junction kept 9 bases outside the gene matches. The CDR3 here is CASSPRASGSYEQYF. Written as DNA, the CDR3 is TGTGCCAGTAGCCCCAGGGCTAGCGGGAGTTACGAGCAGTACTTC.

This rearrangement joins TRBV7-8 to TRBJ2-1, with TRBD2 as a possible D gene (5 bases). Germline loops: CDR1 SGHVS, CDR2 FQNEAQ. There are 15 residues in the CDR3. With 3 bases removed from V and 6 bases from J, the gap between germline ends came to 15 bases. The CDR3, as DNA: TGTGCCAGCAGCTTCGTCGAACTAGTCCGCAATGAGCAGTTCTTC. Amino acids: CASSFVELVRNEQFF.